This entry lists 29 T cell receptor beta chains sequenced from one sample in a study of T cells in Graves' hyperthyroidism and ophthalmopathy. RNA transcripts served as the template for amplifying TCR beta CDR3 regions. The HTBI primer set served for first-round RT-PCR of the TCR CDR3. TCRdb passed the multiplex PCR reads through MiXCR, listing each CDR3 protein once. This sample has about 320,000 distinct CDR3 sequences, with 16% found just once. Sequencing was performed on blood. The receptors stem from a man in his thirties or forties with Graves' hyperthyroidism.

This clonotype came up many times. The chain carries TRBV6-1 and TRBJ2-7; 8 bases fit TRBD2. V lost 5 bases to trimming and J lost 2 bases; unmatched junction nucleotides: 5. The CDR3 is made up of 14 amino acids. Per the germline V gene, CDR1 is MNHNS and CDR2 is SASEGT. CDR3 in amino acids: CASSYGGETYEQYF. The CDR3 DNA reads TGTGCCAGCAGTTACGGGGGGGAAACCTACGAGCAGTACTTC.

The CDR3 sequence: CASQYLGYTEAFF. The CDR3 region has the DNA TGTGCCAGTCAATATCTGGGTTACACTGAAGCTTTCTTT. V is TRBV19 and J is TRBJ1-1; no clear D. The germline CDR1 and CDR2 sequences are LNHDA and SQIVND (reference sequence). This CDR3 region has 13 residues. V lost 8 bases, J lost 3 bases, and 13 bases lay in between.

In this sample, this clonotype turned up a few times. The chain couples TRBV7-9 to TRBJ2-2; 8 nucleotides match TRBD2. Trimming cost V 0 bases and J 4 bases; bases outside gene matches: 4. Germline-derived CDR1 and CDR2 are SEHNR and FQNEAQ (reference sequence). This CDR3 comprises 16 residues. Here the CDR3 reads CASSLAPGGSTGELFF. For the CDR3, the DNA is TGTGCCAGCAGCTTAGCGCCGGGAGGGAGCACCGGGGAGCTGTTTTTT.

This clonotype was recorded at least ten times. CDR3 amino acids: CSVARAETQYF. CDR3 DNA: TGCAGCGTTGCCCGGGCCGAGACCCAGTACTTC. The chain links TRBV29-1 to TRBJ2-5; D is ambiguous. With 4 bases removed from V and 5 bases from J, the gap between germline ends came to 8 bases. The CDR3 is made up of 11 amino acids. Germline V gene lookup returns CDR1 SQVTM and CDR2 ANQGSEA.

This clonotype was observed many times. The gene calls are TRBV11-3 and TRBJ2-3; 9 positions match TRBD2. The CDR3 has 16 residues. Germline V gene sequence: CDR1 SGHNT, CDR2 YENEEA. V trimming: 8 bases; J trimming: 2 bases; junction bases outside the gene matches: 11. CDR3 DNA: TGTGCCAGCTTGTCTGGAGGCGGGAGGGCCACAGATACGCAGTATTTT. Translation gives CASLSGGGRATDTQYF.

This clonotype has more than one count but fewer than ten. The chain combines TRBV7-2 with TRBJ1-1; 8 bases are shared with TRBD1. After removal of 3 bases from V and 11 bases from J, the junction contained 5 bases not matched to a gene. Per the germline V gene, CDR1 is SGHTA and CDR2 is FQGNSA. This CDR3 is 12 amino acids long. CDR3 protein: CASSFGQGLAFF. CDR3 nucleotides: TGTGCCAGCAGCTTCGGACAGGGCTTGGCTTTCTTT. The whole variable domain, filled in from reference TRBV7-2 and TRBJ1-1, reads GAGVSQSPSNKVTEKGKDVELRCDPISGHTALYWYRQSLGQGLEFLIYFQGNSAPDKSGLPSDRFSAERTGGSVSTLTIQRTQQEDSAVYLCASSFGQGLAFFGQGTRLTVV.

There are a few counts of this clonotype. The V gene is TRBV30, the J gene TRBJ2-7; D gene ambiguous. CDR3 size: 14 residues. Germline CDR1 reads GTSNPN; CDR2 reads SVGIG (reference sequence). V was clipped by 5 bases and J by 3 bases, with 17 bases between them. CDR3 bases: TGTGCCTGGGGAACTGATGAGACCTTCTACGAGCAGTACTTC. It specifies CAWGTDETFYEQYF. Filled out from reference TRBV30 and TRBJ2-7, the complete variable domain reads SQTIHQWPATLVQPVGSPLSLECTVEGTSNPNLYWYRQAAGRGLQLLFYSVGIGQISSEVPQNLSASRPQDRQFILSSKKLLLSDSGFYLCAWGTDETFYEQYFGPGTRLTVT.

This clonotype came up many times. This chain links TRBV7-9 with TRBJ2-1; D possibly corresponds to TRBD2 (5 bases). Germline V gives CDR1 SEHNR, CDR2 FQNEAQ (reference sequence). The CDR3 covers 14 residues. Trimming took off 7 bases at V and 6 bases at J, with 16 bases between the two ends. The CDR3 nucleotides read TGTGCCAGCACCGACCGTGAGGGTAGCAATGAGCAGTTCTTC. It translates to CASTDREGSNEQFF. The whole variable domain, remainder taken from reference TRBV7-9 and TRBJ2-1, is DTGVSQNPRHKITKRGQNVTFRCDPISEHNRLYWYRQTLGQGPEFLTYFQNEAQLEKSRLLSDRFSAERPKGSFSTLEIQRTEQGDSAMYLCASTDREGSNEQFFGPGTRLTVL.

This clonotype was picked up a small number of times. The chain is built from TRBV20-1 and TRBJ2-3; 10 nucleotides align to TRBD2. Germline assignment: CDR1 DFQATT and CDR2 SNEGSKA (reference sequence). With V trimmed by 3 bases and J by 1 base, 7 bases remained unmatched. This CDR3 contains 16 residues. In DNA form, the CDR3 reads TGCAGTGCTAGGAGGGGAGCGGGAGGGGGCACAGATACGCAGTATTTT. Protein: CSARRGAGGGTDTQYF.

Many counts were recorded for this clonotype. The V call is TRBV19, the J call TRBJ2-4, with D maybe TRBD2 (5 bases). Deletions cut 2 bases from V and 9 bases from J, with 11 bases between. Per the germline V gene, CDR1 is LNHDA and CDR2 is SQIVND (reference sequence). The CDR3 runs to 13 residues. For the CDR3, the DNA is TGTGCCAGTAGTATAAGCCGCCGGGGCATTCAGTACTTC. It encodes CASSISRRGIQYF.

This clonotype occurred a few times. The chain couples TRBV3-1 to TRBJ1-2; D is ambiguous. CDR3 length: 12 residues. The germline V gene has CDR1 LGHDT and CDR2 YNNKEL (reference sequence). Trimming removed 0 bases at V and 6 bases at J, with 5 bases between. The DNA of the CDR3 is TGTGCCAGCAGCCAAGATCGTAATGGCTACACCTTC. Its translation is CASSQDRNGYTF.

In its sample, this clonotype was seen many times. The chain recombines TRBV12-3 or TRBV12-4 with TRBJ2-3, with a possible D match to TRBD2 (5 bases). With 5 bases removed from V and 0 bases from J, the gap between germline ends came to 18 bases. CDR3 size: 17 residues. CDR3: CASSGVEGSWSTDTQYF. CDR3 nucleotide sequence: TGTGCCAGCAGTGGGGTAGAGGGTAGTTGGAGCACAGATACGCAGTATTTT.

On this clonotype: A much more abundant neighbour one base away suggests this may be a read error. This rearrangement joins TRBV10-1 to TRBJ2-3; no definite D call. The CDR3 runs 15 residues. The germline CDR1 and CDR2 sequences are WNHNN and SYGVQD (reference sequence). The CDR3 is CAGSALRPGTDTQYF. DNA for the CDR3: TGCGCCGGCAGCGCACTTCGACCGGGCACAGATACGCAGTATTTT.

This clonotype was seen repeatedly, ten times or more. This chain connects TRBV20-1 to TRBJ2-1, with 7 positions matching TRBD2. The V gene's germline CDR1 is DFQATT and CDR2 SNEGSKA (reference sequence). The CDR3 totals 14 residues. The V and J ends lost 5 bases and 4 bases, in that order; junction bases with no gene match: 8. This CDR3 reads CSAALQRGYNEQFF. The CDR3 DNA is TGCAGTGCTGCGCTGCAGCGGGGTTACAATGAGCAGTTCTTC.

The genes are TRBV5-5 and TRBJ1-4; tentatively, D is TRBD1 (6 bases). The CDR3 spans 16 residues. V lost 0 bases and J lost 6, with 15 bases in between. Germline V lookup: CDR1 SGHKS, CDR2 YYEKEE (reference sequence). The CDR3: CASSLDPGPGDEKLFF. The CDR3 nucleotides read TGTGCCAGCAGCTTGGATCCGGGCCCAGGGGATGAAAAACTGTTTTTT.

V and J are TRBV6-1 and TRBJ2-7; D unresolved. Germline-derived CDR1 and CDR2 are MNHNS and SASEGT. The CDR3 consists of 15 residues. V was shortened by 6 bases and J by 3 bases, with 18 bases between the two germline ends. CDR3 residues: CASSVTTFSLYEQYF. The CDR3 coding sequence is TGTGCCAGCAGCGTCACGACTTTTTCCCTCTACGAGCAGTACTTC.

The chain joins TRBV4-2 to TRBJ2-2; tentative D call: TRBD2 (7 bases). CDR1 and CDR2 (germline): LGHNA, YNFKEQ. Trimming stripped 1 base from V and 6 bases from J, with 9 bases between. The CDR3 contains 14 residues. This CDR3 is CASSQGGGAGELFF. In DNA, the CDR3 is TGTGCCAGCAGCCAAGGAGGGGGGGCCGGGGAGCTGTTTTTT.

The sample holds many counts of this clonotype. This rearrangement joins TRBV7-9 to TRBJ2-3, with D perhaps matching TRBD1 or TRBD2 (5 bases each). Looked up from germline, CDR1 is SEHNR and CDR2 is FQNEAQ (reference sequence). CDR3 length: 15 residues. With 5 bases removed from V and 1 base from J, the gap between germline ends came to 13 bases. CDR3 sequence: CASSPLSGRTDTQYF. The CDR3 DNA sequence: TGTGCCAGCAGCCCTCTATCGGGACGCACAGATACGCAGTATTTT.

This clonotype was counted only a few times. V usage is TRBV19 and J usage is TRBJ1-4, with D perhaps matching TRBD1 (5 bases). CDR1 LNHDA and CDR2 SQIVND come from the germline V gene (reference sequence). V was trimmed by 5 bases and J by 8 bases, leaving 18 bases between them. There are 15 residues in the CDR3. Here the CDR3 DNA reads TGTGCCAGTAGTCCCGCCAGGGCAGTTGGAGAAAAACTGTTTTTT. Its translation is CASSPARAVGEKLFF.

This clonotype was observed at least ten times. The chain has TRBV20-1 and TRBJ2-3, with 8 bases fitting TRBD2. With 6 bases clipped from V and 5 bases from J, the junction kept 13 bases outside the gene matches. Germline V gene lookup returns CDR1 DFQATT and CDR2 SNEGSKA (reference sequence). This CDR3 is 15 amino acids long. CDR3 protein: CSAGAASGLIDTQYF. The CDR3 bases are TGCAGTGCCGGGGCGGCTAGCGGGCTCATAGATACGCAGTATTTT.

This chain connects TRBV7-9 to TRBJ2-6; tentative D call: TRBD2 (6 bases). The CDR3 totals 15 residues. Germline assignment: CDR1 SEHNR and CDR2 FQNEAQ (reference sequence). V shed 6 bases and J shed 0 bases, with 9 bases lying between them. The CDR3 DNA follows: TGTGCCAGCAGACCGGACTACTCTGGGGCCAACGTCCTGACTTTC. Translated, it gives CASRPDYSGANVLTF.

This sequence joins TRBV5-6 and TRBJ2-3; TRBD1 might be the D (6 bases). V lost 3 bases, J lost 2 bases, and 10 bases lay in between. Germline CDR1 and CDR2: SGHDT and YYEEEE. The CDR3 loop spans 14 amino acids. Written as DNA, the CDR3 is TGTGCCAGCAGCTGGGGGCAGTACACAGATACGCAGTATTTT. Translation gives CASSWGQYTDTQYF.

The J gene is TRBJ2-7, the V gene TRBV20-1; 8 nucleotides align to TRBD1. V shed 0 bases and J 3 bases; nucleotides not matched to a gene: 10. CDR3 length equals 16 residues. The V gene's germline CDR1 is DFQATT and CDR2 SNEGSKA (reference sequence). The DNA of the CDR3 is TGCAGTGCTAGAGATTCCGGGACAGGTGGGTTCTACGAGCAGTACTTC. Translated, it gives CSARDSGTGGFYEQYF.

This clonotype was observed at least ten times. The chain joins TRBV6-1 to TRBJ1-1; D is undetermined. V lost 3 bases, J lost 5 bases, and 19 bases lay in between. The CDR3 spans 16 residues. Germline V gene sequence: CDR1 MNHNS, CDR2 SASEGT. CDR3 loop: CASSDFVQQRGTEAFF. The CDR3 DNA is TGTGCCAGCAGTGACTTTGTGCAGCAGAGAGGGACTGAAGCTTTCTTT.

In its sample, this clonotype was seen a few times. A junction boundary mismatches the germline segment, possibly from a read error. The V call is TRBV30, the J call TRBJ2-3, with TRBD2 identical over 8 bases. Germline V gene sequence: CDR1 GTSNPN, CDR2 SVGIG (reference sequence). The CDR3 consists of 16 residues. The CDR3 nucleotides are TGTGCCCGGAGCGGGGGAACAGGCGGATCCACAGATACGCAGTATTTT. It is translated as CARSGGTGGSTDTQYF. Drawing the rest from reference TRBV30 and TRBJ2-3, the complete variable domain is SQTIHQWPATLVQPVGSPLSLECTVEGTSNPNLYWYRQAAGRGLQLLFYSVGIGQISSEVPQNLSASRPQDRQFILSSKKLLLSDSGFYLCARSGGTGGSTDTQYFGPGTRLTVL.

This clonotype has ten or more counts. V and J are TRBV28 and TRBJ2-3; 11 bases align to TRBD2. V shed 3 bases, J shed 6 bases, and the junction held 14 bases outside the gene matches. CDR1 is MDHEN, CDR2 SYDVKM, per germline. CDR3 length equals 18 residues. The CDR3 region has the DNA TGTGCCAGCAGTTTCTTACGGGGCGGGACTAGCGGAGGGGATACGCAGTATTTT. Its protein is CASSFLRGGTSGGDTQYF.

This clonotype came up many times. The chain employs TRBV30 and TRBJ2-3; 7 bases agree with TRBD2. Germline V CDR1 and CDR2: GTSNPN, SVGIG (reference sequence). The CDR3 length is 15 residues. The trim removed 0 bases at V and 4 bases at J, leaving 7 bases unmatched. CDR3: CAWSVGGSPADTQYF. In DNA form, the CDR3 reads TGTGCCTGGAGTGTCGGCGGGAGTCCCGCAGATACGCAGTATTTT.

V is TRBV30 and J is TRBJ1-5; perhaps TRBD1 as D (6 bases). Germline V gene sequence: CDR1 GTSNPN, CDR2 SVGIG (reference sequence). Between the trimmed V and J ends, which lost 4 bases and 4 bases, there was a span of 23 bases. This CDR3 comprises 17 residues. CDR3 nucleotide sequence: TGTGCCTGGATTTCCGGGACACCGAAACCGAATAATCAGCCCCAGCATTTT. This sequence encodes CAWISGTPKPNNQPQHF.

This clonotype was picked up many times. The chain uses TRBV11-1 and TRBJ2-7; no reliable D call. Looked up from germline, CDR1 is SGHAT and CDR2 is FQDESV (reference sequence). V was clipped by 1 base and J by 2 bases, with 12 bases between them. The CDR3 runs 15 residues. The CDR3 here is CASSLELGTAYEQYF. The DNA of the CDR3 is TGTGCCAGCAGCTTAGAACTTGGCACAGCCTACGAGCAGTACTTC.